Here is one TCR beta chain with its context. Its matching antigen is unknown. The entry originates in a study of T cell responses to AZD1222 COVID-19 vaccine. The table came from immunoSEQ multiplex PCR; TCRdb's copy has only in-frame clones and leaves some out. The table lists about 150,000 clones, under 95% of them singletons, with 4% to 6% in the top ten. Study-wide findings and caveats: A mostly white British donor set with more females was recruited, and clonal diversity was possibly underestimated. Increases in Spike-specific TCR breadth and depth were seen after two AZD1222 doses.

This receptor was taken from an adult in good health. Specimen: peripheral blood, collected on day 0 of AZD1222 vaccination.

CDR3 loop: CASSQGGEFNSPLHF. The CDR3 nucleotides are TGCGCCAGCAGCCAAGGTGGGGAGTTCAATTCACCCCTCCACTTT. The chain employs TRBV4-3 and TRBJ1-6; no clear D gene. CDR1 is LGHNA and CDR2 is YSLEER in the germline V gene. The ends were cut back, 1 base at V and 7 bases at J, with 11 bases in the middle. CDR3 length equals 15 residues.